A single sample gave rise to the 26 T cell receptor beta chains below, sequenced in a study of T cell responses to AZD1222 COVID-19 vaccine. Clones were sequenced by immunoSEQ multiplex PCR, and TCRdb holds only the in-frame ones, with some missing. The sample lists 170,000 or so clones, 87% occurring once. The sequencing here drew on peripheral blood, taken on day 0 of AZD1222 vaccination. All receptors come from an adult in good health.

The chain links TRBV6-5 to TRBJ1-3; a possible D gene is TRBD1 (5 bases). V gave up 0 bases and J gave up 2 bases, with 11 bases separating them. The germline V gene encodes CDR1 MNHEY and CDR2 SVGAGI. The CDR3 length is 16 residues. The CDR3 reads CASSYSSSGTGNTIYF. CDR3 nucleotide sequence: TGTGCCAGCAGTTACTCGTCGTCAGGGACTGGAAACACCATATATTTT.

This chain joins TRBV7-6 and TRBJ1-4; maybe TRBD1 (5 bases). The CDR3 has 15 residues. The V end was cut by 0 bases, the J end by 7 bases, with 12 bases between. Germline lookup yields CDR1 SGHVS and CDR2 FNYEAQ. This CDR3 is CASSLARGVGEKLFF. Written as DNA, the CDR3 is TGTGCCAGCAGCTTAGCCCGAGGGGTGGGTGAAAAACTGTTTTTT. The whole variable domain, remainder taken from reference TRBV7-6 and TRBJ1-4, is GAGVSQSPRYKVTKRGQDVALRCDPISGHVSLYWYRQALGQGPEFLTYFNYEAQQDKSGLPNDRFSAERPEGSISTLTIQRTEQRDSAMYRCASSLARGVGEKLFFGSGTQLSVL.

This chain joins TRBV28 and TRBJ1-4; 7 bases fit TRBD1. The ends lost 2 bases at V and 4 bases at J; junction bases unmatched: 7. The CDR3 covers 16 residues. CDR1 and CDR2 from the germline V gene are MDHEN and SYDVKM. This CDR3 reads CASSLVQGWDNEKLFF. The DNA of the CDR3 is TGTGCCAGCAGTTTAGTACAGGGGTGGGATAATGAAAAACTGTTTTTT. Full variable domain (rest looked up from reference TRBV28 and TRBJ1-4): DVKVTQSSRYLVKRTGEKVFLECVQDMDHENMFWYRQDPGLGLRLIYFSYDVKMKEKGDIPEGYSVSREKKERFSLILESASTNQTSMYLCASSLVQGWDNEKLFFGSGTQLSVL.

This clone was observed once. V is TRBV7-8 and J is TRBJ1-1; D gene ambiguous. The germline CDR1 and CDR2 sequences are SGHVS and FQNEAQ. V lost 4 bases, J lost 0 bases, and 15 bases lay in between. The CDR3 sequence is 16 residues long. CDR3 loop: CASSSSYRAMNTEAFF. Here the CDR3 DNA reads TGTGCCAGCAGCTCATCATACAGAGCCATGAACACTGAAGCTTTCTTT.

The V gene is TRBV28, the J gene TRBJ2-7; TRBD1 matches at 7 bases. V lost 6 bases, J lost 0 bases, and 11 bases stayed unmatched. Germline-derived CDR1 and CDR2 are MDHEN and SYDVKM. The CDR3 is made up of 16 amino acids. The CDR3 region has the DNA TGTGCCAGCAGATATACCTCGGACAGGAGCTCCTACGAGCAGTACTTC. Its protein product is CASRYTSDRSSYEQYF.

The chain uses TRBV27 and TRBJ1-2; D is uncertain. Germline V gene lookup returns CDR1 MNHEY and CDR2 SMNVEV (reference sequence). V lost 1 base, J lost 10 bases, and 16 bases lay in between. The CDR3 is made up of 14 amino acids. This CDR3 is CASSLYNLPGHYTF. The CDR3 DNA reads TGTGCCAGCAGTTTATACAACTTACCTGGTCACTACACCTTC.

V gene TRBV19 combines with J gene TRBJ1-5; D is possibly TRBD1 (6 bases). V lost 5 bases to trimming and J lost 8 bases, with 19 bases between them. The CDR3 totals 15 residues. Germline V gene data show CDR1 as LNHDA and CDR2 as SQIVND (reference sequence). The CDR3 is CASSPGGVRGEPQHF. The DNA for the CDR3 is TGTGCCAGTAGTCCCGGGGGCGTCAGGGGTGAGCCCCAGCATTTT.

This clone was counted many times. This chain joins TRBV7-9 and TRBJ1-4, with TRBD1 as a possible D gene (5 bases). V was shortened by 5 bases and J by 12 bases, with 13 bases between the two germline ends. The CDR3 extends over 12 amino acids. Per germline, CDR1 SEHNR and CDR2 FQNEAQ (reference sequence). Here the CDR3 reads CASSDPGGQLFF. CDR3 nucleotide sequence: TGTGCCAGCAGCGACCCCGGGGGTCAACTGTTTTTT.

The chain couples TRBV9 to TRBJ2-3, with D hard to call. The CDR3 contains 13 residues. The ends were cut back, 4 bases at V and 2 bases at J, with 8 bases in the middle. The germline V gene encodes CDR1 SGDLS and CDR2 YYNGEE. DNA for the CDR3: TGTGCCAGCAGCTATGACCTCACAGATACGCAGTATTTT. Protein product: CASSYDLTDTQYF.

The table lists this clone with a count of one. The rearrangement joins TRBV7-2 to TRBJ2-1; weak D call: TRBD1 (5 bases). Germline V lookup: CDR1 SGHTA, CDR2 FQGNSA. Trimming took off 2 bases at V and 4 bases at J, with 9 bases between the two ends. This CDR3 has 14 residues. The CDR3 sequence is CASSLSRTYNEQFF. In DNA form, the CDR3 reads TGTGCCAGCAGCTTAAGCAGGACATACAATGAGCAGTTCTTC.

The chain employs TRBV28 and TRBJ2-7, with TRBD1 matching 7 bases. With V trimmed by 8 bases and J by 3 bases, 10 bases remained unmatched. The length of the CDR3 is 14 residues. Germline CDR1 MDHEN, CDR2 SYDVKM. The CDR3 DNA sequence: TGTGCCAGCCTTTCCCCGGACAGGAGCTACGAGCAGTACTTC. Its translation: CASLSPDRSYEQYF.

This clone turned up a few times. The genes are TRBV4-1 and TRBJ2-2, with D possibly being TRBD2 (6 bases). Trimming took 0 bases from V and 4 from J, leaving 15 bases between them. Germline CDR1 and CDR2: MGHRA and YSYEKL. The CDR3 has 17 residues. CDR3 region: CASSQENGGGGTGELFF. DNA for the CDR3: TGCGCCAGCAGCCAAGAGAACGGGGGAGGAGGCACCGGGGAGCTGTTTTTT.

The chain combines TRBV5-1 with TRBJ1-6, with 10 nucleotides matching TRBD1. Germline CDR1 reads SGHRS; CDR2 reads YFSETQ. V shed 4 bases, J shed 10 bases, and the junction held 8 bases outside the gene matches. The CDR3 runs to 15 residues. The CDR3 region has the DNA TGCGCCAGCAGCATCCGGGGACAGGGGAGATCACCCCTCCACTTT. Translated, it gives CASSIRGQGRSPLHF.

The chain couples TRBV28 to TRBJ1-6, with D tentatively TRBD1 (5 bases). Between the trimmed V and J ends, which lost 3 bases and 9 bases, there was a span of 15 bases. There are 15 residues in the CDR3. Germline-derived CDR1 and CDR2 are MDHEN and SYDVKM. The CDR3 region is CASSLTRAGGSPLHF. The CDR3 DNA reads TGTGCCAGCAGTTTGACCAGGGCAGGCGGTTCACCCCTCCACTTT.

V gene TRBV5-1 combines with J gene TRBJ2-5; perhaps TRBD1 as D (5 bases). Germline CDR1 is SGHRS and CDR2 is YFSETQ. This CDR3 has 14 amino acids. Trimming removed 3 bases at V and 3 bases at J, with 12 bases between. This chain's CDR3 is CASSWGAQKETQYF. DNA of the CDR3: TGCGCCAGCAGCTGGGGCGCGCAGAAAGAGACCCAGTACTTC.

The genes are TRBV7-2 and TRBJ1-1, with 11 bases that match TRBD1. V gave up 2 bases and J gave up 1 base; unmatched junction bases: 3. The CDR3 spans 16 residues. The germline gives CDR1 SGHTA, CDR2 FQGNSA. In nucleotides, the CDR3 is TGTGCCAGCAGCTTACGGGGACAGGGGGGGAACACTGAAGCTTTCTTT. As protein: CASSLRGQGGNTEAFF.

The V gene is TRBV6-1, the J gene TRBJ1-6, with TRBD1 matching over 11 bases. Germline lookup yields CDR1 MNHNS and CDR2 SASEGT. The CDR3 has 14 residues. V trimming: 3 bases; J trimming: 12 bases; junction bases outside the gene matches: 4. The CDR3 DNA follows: TGTGCCAGCAGTGAGGGGGACAGGGGGTTACCCCTCCACTTT. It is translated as CASSEGDRGLPLHF.

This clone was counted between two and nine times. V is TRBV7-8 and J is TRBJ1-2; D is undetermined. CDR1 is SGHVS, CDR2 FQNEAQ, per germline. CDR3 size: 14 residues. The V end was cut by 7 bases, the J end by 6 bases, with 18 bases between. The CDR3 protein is CASTQSPTADGYTF. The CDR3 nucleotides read TGTGCCAGCACCCAAAGCCCAACAGCGGATGGCTACACCTTC. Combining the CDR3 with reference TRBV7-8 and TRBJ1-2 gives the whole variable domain GAGVSQSPRYKVAKRGQDVALRCDPISGHVSLFWYQQALGQGPEFLTYFQNEAQLDKSGLPSDRFFAERPEGSVSTLKIQRTQQEDSAVYLCASTQSPTADGYTFGSGTRLTVV.

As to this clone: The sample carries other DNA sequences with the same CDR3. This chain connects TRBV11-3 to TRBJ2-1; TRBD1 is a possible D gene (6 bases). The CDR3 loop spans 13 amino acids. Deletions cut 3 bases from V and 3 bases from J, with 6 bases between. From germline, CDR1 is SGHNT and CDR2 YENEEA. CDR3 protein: CASSLDSYNEQFF. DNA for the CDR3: TGTGCCAGCAGCTTGGACAGCTACAATGAGCAGTTCTTC.

The CDR3 sequence is CASSLGLAGGNEQFF. Here the CDR3 DNA reads TGTGCCAGCAGCTTGGGGCTAGCGGGAGGCAATGAGCAGTTCTTC. The chain employs TRBV5-5 and TRBJ2-1, with 11 positions matching TRBD2. Germline V gene sequence: CDR1 SGHKS, CDR2 YYEKEE (reference sequence). The V segment lost 0 bases and the J segment 6 bases; nucleotides outside the gene matches: 2. This CDR3 comprises 15 residues.

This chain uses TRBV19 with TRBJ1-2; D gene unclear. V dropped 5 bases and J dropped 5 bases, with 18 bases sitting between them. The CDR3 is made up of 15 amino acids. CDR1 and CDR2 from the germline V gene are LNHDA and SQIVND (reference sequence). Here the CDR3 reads CASSVPGTPRYGYTF. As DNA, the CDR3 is TGTGCCAGTAGTGTACCTGGAACACCTCGATATGGCTACACCTTC.

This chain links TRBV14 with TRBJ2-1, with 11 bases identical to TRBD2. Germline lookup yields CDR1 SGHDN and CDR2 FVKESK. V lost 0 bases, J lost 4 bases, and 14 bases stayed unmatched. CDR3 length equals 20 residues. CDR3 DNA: TGTGCCAGCAGCCAAGAACGGGGCGCTAGCGGGAGGCCCCTATACAATGAGCAGTTCTTC. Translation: CASSQERGASGRPLYNEQFF.

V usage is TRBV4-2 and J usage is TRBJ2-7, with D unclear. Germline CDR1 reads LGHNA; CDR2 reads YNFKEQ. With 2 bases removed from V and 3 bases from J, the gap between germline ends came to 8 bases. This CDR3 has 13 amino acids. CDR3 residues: CASSQPDGYEQYF. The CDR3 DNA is TGTGCCAGCAGCCAACCGGACGGCTACGAGCAGTACTTC.

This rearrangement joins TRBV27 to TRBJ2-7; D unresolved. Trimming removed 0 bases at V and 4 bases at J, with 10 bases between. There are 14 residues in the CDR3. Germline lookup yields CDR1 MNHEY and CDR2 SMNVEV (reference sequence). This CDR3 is CASSLSARGYEQYF. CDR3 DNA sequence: TGTGCCAGCAGTTTATCGGCGCGAGGATACGAGCAGTACTTC.

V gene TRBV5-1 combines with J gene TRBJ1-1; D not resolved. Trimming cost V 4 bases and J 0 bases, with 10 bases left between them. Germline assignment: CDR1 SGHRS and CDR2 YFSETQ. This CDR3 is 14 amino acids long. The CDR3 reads CASSAGSLNTEAFF. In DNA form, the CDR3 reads TGCGCCAGCAGCGCCGGGTCTCTGAACACTGAAGCTTTCTTT.

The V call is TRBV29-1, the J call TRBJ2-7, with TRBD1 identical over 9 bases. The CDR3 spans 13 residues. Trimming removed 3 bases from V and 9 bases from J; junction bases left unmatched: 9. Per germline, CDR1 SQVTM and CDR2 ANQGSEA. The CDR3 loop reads CSVDVDRGGGQYF. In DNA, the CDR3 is TGCAGCGTTGACGTGGACAGGGGTGGAGGGCAGTACTTC.